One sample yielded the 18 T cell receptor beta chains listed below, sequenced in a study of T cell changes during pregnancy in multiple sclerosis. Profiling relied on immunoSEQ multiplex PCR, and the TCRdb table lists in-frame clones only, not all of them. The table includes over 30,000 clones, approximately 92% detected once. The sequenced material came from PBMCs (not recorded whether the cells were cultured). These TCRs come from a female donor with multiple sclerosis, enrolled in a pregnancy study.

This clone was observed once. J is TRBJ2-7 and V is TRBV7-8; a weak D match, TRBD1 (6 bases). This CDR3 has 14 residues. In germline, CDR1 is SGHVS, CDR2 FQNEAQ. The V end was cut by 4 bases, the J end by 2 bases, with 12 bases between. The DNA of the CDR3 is TGTGCCAGCAGCTCGGACAGAACCACCTACGAGCAGTACTTC. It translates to CASSSDRTTYEQYF.

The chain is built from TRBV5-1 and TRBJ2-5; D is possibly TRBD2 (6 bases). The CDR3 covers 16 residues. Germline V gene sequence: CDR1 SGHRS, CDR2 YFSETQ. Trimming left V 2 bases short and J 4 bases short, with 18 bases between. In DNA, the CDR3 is TGCGCCAGCAGCTTAAGACAAAGTGGTAGCGGAGAGACCCAGTACTTC. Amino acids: CASSLRQSGSGETQYF.

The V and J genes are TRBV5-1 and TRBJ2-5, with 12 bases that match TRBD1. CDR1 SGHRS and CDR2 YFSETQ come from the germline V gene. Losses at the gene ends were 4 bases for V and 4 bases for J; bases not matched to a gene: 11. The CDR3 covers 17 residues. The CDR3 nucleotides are TGCGCCAGCAGCCTGGGACAGGGGGCGCCCCGGGGAGAGACCCAGTACTTC. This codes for CASSLGQGAPRGETQYF. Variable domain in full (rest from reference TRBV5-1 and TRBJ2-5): KAGVTQTPRYLIKTRGQQVTLSCSPISGHRSVSWYQQTPGQGLQFLFEYFSETQRNKGNFPGRFSGRQFSNSRSEMNVSTLELGDSALYLCASSLGQGAPRGETQYFGPGTRLLVL.

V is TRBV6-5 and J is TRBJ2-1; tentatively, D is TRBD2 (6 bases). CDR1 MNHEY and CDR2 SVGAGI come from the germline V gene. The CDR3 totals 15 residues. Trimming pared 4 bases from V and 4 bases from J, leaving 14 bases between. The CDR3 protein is CASSSGGENYNEQFF. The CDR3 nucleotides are TGTGCCAGCAGTTCTGGCGGGGAGAATTACAATGAGCAGTTCTTC.

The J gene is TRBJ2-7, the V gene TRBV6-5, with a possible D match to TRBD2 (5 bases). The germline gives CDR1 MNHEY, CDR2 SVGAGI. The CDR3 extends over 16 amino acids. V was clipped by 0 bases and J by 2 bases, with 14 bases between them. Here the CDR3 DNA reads TGTGCCAGCAGTTACTCAGGGATCTGGACTCCCTACGAGCAGTACTTC. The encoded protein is CASSYSGIWTPYEQYF.

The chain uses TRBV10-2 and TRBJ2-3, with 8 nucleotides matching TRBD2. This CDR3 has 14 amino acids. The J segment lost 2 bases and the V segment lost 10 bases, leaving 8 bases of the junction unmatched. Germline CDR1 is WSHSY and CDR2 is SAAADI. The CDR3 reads CATGLVANTDTQYF. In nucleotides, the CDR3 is TGCGCCACGGGACTAGTTGCAAACACAGATACGCAGTATTTT.

The CDR3 reads CASSRRGWAGYTF. As DNA, the CDR3 is TGTGCCAGCAGTCGACGGGGGTGGGCTGGCTACACCTTC. This sequence joins TRBV6-5 and TRBJ1-2, with D possibly matching TRBD1 (5 bases). V lost 5 bases and J lost 7, with 14 bases in between. CDR1 and CDR2 from the germline V gene are MNHEY and SVGAGI. The CDR3 contains 13 residues.

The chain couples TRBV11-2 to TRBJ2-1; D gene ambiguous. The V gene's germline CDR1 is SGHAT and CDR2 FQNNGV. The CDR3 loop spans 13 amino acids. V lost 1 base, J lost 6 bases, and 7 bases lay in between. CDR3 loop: CASSLGRVNEQFF. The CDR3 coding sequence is TGTGCCAGCAGCTTAGGTCGGGTCAATGAGCAGTTCTTC.

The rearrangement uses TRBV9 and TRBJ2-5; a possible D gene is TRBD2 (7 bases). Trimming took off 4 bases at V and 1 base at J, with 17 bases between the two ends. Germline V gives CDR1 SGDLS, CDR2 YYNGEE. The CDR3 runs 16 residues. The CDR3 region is CASSQTPGGTQETQYF. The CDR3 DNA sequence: TGTGCCAGCAGCCAAACCCCGGGGGGCACCCAAGAGACCCAGTACTTC.

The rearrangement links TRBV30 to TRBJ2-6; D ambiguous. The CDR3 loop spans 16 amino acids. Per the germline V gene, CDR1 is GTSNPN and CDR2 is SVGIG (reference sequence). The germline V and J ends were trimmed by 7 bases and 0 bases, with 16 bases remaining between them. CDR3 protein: CASNDGPTSGANVLTF. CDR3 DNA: TGTGCCTCTAACGATGGTCCCACCTCTGGGGCCAACGTCCTGACTTTC. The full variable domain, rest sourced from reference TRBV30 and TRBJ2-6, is SQTIHQWPATLVQPVGSPLSLECTVEGTSNPNLYWYRQAAGRGLQLLFYSVGIGQISSEVPQNLSASRPQDRQFILSSKKLLLSDSGFYLCASNDGPTSGANVLTFGAGSRLTVL.

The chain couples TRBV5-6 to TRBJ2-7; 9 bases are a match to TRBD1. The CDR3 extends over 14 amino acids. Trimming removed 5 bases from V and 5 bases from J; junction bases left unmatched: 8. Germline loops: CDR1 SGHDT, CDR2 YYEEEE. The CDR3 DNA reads TGTGCCAGCAGGGCCGGGACAGGGTTCCACGAGCAGTACTTC. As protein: CASRAGTGFHEQYF.

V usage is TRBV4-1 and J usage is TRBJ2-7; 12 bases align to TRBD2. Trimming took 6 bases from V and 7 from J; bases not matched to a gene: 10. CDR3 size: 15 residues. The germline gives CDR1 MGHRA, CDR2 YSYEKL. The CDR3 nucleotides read TGCGCCAGCAGTCCTTGGACTAGCGGGATCGAAGAGCAGTACTTC. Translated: CASSPWTSGIEEQYF.

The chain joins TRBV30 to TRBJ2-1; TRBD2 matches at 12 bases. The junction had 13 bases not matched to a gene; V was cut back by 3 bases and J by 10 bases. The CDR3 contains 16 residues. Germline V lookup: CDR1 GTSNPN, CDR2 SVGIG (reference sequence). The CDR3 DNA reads TGTGCCTGGAGGGACCCCCTAGCGGGAGGGGGGAGGGAGCAGTTCTTC. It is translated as CAWRDPLAGGGREQFF.

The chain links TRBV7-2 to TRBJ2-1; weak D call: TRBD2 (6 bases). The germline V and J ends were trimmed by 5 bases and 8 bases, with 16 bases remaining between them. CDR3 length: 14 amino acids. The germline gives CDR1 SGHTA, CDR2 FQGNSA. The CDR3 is CASSRPGTFDEQFF. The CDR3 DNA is TGTGCCAGCAGCCGACCCGGGACTTTCGATGAGCAGTTCTTC. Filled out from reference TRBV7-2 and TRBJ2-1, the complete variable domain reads GAGVSQSPSNKVTEKGKDVELRCDPISGHTALYWYRQSLGQGLEFLIYFQGNSAPDKSGLPSDRFSAERTGGSVSTLTIQRTQQEDSAVYLCASSRPGTFDEQFFGPGTRLTVL.

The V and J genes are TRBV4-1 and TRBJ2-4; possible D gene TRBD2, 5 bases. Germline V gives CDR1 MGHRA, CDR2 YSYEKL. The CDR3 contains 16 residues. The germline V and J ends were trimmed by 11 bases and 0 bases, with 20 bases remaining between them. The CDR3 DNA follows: TGCGCCCGTCTGGAGGCCGAGGCCCTAGCCAAAAACATTCAGTACTTC. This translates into CARLEAEALAKNIQYF.

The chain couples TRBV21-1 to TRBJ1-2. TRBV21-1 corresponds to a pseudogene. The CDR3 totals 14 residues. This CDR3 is CASSKRFNSFGYTF. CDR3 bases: TGTGCCAGCAGCAAAAGGTTTAATTCCTTTGGCTACACCTTC.

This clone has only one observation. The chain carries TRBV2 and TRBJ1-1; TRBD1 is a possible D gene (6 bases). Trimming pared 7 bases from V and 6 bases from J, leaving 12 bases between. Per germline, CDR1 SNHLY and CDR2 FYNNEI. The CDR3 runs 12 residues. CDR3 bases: TGTGCCAGCAATAACAGGGACCCTGAAGCTTTCTTT. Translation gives CASNNRDPEAFF. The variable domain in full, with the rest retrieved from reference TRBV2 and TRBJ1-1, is EPEVTQTPSHQVTQMGQEVILRCVPISNHLYFYWYRQILGQKVEFLVSFYNNEISEKSEIFDDQFSVERPDGSNFTLKIRSTKLEDSAMYFCASNNRDPEAFFGQGTRLTVV.

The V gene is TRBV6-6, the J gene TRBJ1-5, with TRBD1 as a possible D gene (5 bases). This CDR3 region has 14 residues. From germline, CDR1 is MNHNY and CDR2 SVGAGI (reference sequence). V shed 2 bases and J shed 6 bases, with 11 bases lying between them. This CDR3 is CASSYGGKGQPQHF. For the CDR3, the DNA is TGTGCCAGCAGTTACGGGGGGAAGGGTCAGCCCCAGCATTTT.